The clone carrying this T cell receptor (beta chain) was counted a few times. The library targeted TCRbeta and was prepared with unique molecular identifiers. TCRdb reanalysed the PCR reads using MiXCR and keeps one entry per CDR3 protein. The data show over 200,000 distinct CDR3 sequences, roughly a tenth seen once. The data stem from a study of T-cell reconstitution after alpha-beta-depleted transplantation in children. The CDR3 has 14 amino acids. The V end lost 6 bases, the J end lost 4 bases, and 13 bases lay between the germline ends. This sample comprised PBMCs from the stem cell graft donor, obtained from the stem cell graft. The chain employs TRBV12-3 or TRBV12-4 and TRBJ2-1; D may be TRBD1 (6 bases). The clonotype comes from a human donor who donated a stem cell graft to a child with acute lymphoblastic leukemia. The CDR3 DNA reads as TGTGCCAGCAGGGGGACAAACCGATACAATGAGCAGTTCTTC. Its protein is CASRGTNRYNEQFF.